This T cell receptor (beta chain) was recovered during a study of cytomegalovirus exposure and HLA in healthy donors. Regarding the study as a whole: An ancestry cluster, one associated with Asian ancestry, reportedly showed fewer N-insertions than the approximately 720-donor mean in a later analysis. Among TCR sequences, most were rare, though some public TCRs appeared in many donors.

Germline CDR1 MDHEN, CDR2 SYDVKM. Trimming took 2 bases from V and 5 from J; bases not matched to a gene: 7. The CDR3 sequence is 15 residues long. PCR was performed using 60 Vbeta and 13 Jbeta primers. Data came from immunoSEQ multiplex PCR; TCRdb stores just in-frame clones and leaves some out. This sample has some 130,000 clones, with approximately 79% found just once. This clone was counted only a few times. The antigen remains unidentified. The sample comprised PBMCs. The V call is TRBV28, the J call TRBJ2-5; 8 positions agree with TRBD2. The TCR originated in a man over 45 in good health and CMV-seropositive. CDR3 residues: CASSLARTSYETQYF. In nucleotides, the CDR3 is TGTGCCAGCAGTTTAGCACGGACTAGCTACGAGACCCAGTACTTC.